The sequence of this T cell receptor (beta chain) was determined in a study of PD-L1 blockade in urothelial cancer. Study as a whole: Male sex and bladder-origin urothelial cancer were recorded for about 90% of the 29 patients.

TCRdb keeps only in-frame clones here, not all; method: immunoSEQ multiplex PCR. The sample contains 70,000 to 75,000 clones, roughly 88% of which appear only once. After removal of 0 bases from V and 1 base from J, the junction contained 1 base not matched to a gene. This CDR3 region has 17 residues. The V gene's germline CDR1 is SGHKS and CDR2 YYEKEE (reference sequence). The time point was: pretreatment peripheral blood. The sequence was collected from a man in his 70s with urothelial cancer. V is TRBV5-5 and J is TRBJ2-4; 13 bases map to TRBD2. Material: PBMCs, obtained around atezolizumab (anti-PD-L1) treatment. Written as DNA, the CDR3 is TGTGCCAGCAGCTTGGCACTAGCGGGAGGGGCCAAAAACATTCAGTACTTC. Residues: CASSLALAGGAKNIQYF.